Below, 14 T cell receptor beta chains from the same sample are listed, as sequenced in a study of CD8 T cells in ankylosing spondylitis. Study-wide findings and caveats: It appeared that ankylosing spondylitis blood was characterized by a TCR beta motif of several highly homologous variants.

TCRdb itself ran the 5' RACE reads through MiXCR, one entry per CDR3 protein. Of roughly 440,000 distinct CDR3 sequences listed, approximately 17% are singletons. These receptors lack a known antigen. Sample: blood, either unsorted or a sorted T cell fraction (not recorded which). These receptor sequences come from a male donor with ankylosing spondylitis.

The V and J genes are TRBV6-2 or TRBV6-3 and TRBJ2-7; tentatively, D is TRBD1 (6 bases). The CDR3 has 17 residues. CDR1 is MNHEY, CDR2 SVGEGT, per germline. V was trimmed by 7 bases and J by 1 base, leaving 23 bases between them. The CDR3 reads CASTSDRWGRGSYEQYF. In DNA, the CDR3 is TGTGCCAGCACCAGCGACCGGTGGGGGCGCGGGTCCTACGAGCAGTACTTC.

This clonotype was seen only a few times. J is TRBJ2-7 and V is TRBV15; 8 nucleotides match TRBD2. Per the germline V gene, CDR1 is LNHNV and CDR2 is YYDKDF (reference sequence). This CDR3 has 14 residues. With V trimmed by 0 bases and J by 6 bases, 4 bases remained unmatched. The CDR3 DNA is TGTGCCACCAGCAGAGAGGGGACTAGGGGCGAGCAGTACTTC. Its translation: CATSREGTRGEQYF. Together with reference TRBV15 and TRBJ2-7, the CDR3 gives the full variable domain: DAMVIQNPRYQVTQFGKPVTLSCSQTLNHNVMYWYQQKSSQAPKLLFHYYDKDFNNEADTPDNFQSRRPNTSFCFLDIRSPGLGDTAMYLCATSREGTRGEQYFGPGTRLTVT.

V gene TRBV11-2 combines with J gene TRBJ1-1; 7 nucleotides agree with TRBD1. Per germline, CDR1 SGHAT and CDR2 FQNNGV. CDR3 length: 14 amino acids. Losses at the gene ends were 5 bases for V and 9 bases for J; bases not matched to a gene: 12. The CDR3 sequence: CASSRLTGDGQAFF. The CDR3 region has the DNA TGTGCCAGCAGCCGATTAACAGGGGACGGACAAGCTTTCTTT.

This clonotype was observed at least ten times. The gene calls are TRBV5-1 and TRBJ2-1; D is uncertain. This CDR3 is 15 amino acids long. Germline CDR1 and CDR2: SGHRS and YFSETQ. V shed 0 bases and J shed 2 bases, with 9 bases lying between them. CDR3 sequence: CASSLGMLAYNEQFF. The DNA for the CDR3 is TGCGCCAGCAGCTTGGGCATGCTCGCCTACAATGAGCAGTTCTTC. Together with reference TRBV5-1 and TRBJ2-1, the CDR3 gives the full variable domain: KAGVTQTPRYLIKTRGQQVTLSCSPISGHRSVSWYQQTPGQGLQFLFEYFSETQRNKGNFPGRFSGRQFSNSRSEMNVSTLELGDSALYLCASSLGMLAYNEQFFGPGTRLTVL.

The table lists this clonotype with a few counts. V and J are TRBV4-2 and TRBJ1-2, with D unresolved. Trimming took off 6 bases at V and 8 bases at J, with 10 bases between the two ends. The CDR3 has 11 residues. Germline loops: CDR1 LGHNA, CDR2 YNFKEQ. The CDR3 DNA reads as TGTGCCAGCAGGCAGGCGTCGGGCTACACCTTC. It is translated as CASRQASGYTF.

In DNA, the CDR3 is TGTGCCAGCAGCCAGAACTCCGAGAAGCAGTACTTC. Its protein product is CASSQNSEKQYF. The chain carries TRBV5-6 and TRBJ2-7, with unresolved D. The CDR3 runs to 12 residues. Looked up from germline, CDR1 is SGHDT and CDR2 is YYEEEE. V dropped 4 bases and J dropped 8 bases, with 13 bases sitting between them.

The chain carries TRBV9 and TRBJ2-7; 15 nucleotides agree with TRBD2. The germline gives CDR1 SGDLS, CDR2 YYNGEE. The CDR3 length is 14 residues. V was clipped by 4 bases and J by 11 bases; unmatched bases: 7. CDR3 protein: CASSPRTSGGVKYF. Here the CDR3 DNA reads TGTGCCAGCAGCCCGCGGACTAGCGGGGGGGTGAAGTACTTC.

This clonotype was seen a handful of times. The chain couples TRBV7-9 to TRBJ2-1; a possible D gene is TRBD2 (5 bases). V dropped 0 bases and J dropped 7 bases, with 10 bases sitting between them. There are 14 residues in the CDR3. CDR1 and CDR2 from the germline V gene are SEHNR and FQNEAQ (reference sequence). The DNA of the CDR3 is TGTGCCAGCAGCTTAGCGGGAGTGGTGAATGAGCAGTTCTTC. Encoded protein: CASSLAGVVNEQFF.

This clonotype was picked up a small number of times. In DNA form, the CDR3 reads TGTGCCAGCAGCTTAGATTTTGGCTCCCAGCATTTT. Its protein is CASSLDFGSQHF. The chain is built from TRBV7-2 and TRBJ1-5; D ambiguous. The V gene's germline CDR1 is SGHTA and CDR2 FQGNSA. V was shortened by 1 base and J by 11 bases, with 9 bases between the two germline ends. This CDR3 is built from 12 residues.

The chain joins TRBV7-2 to TRBJ2-1, with unresolved D. Germline V gene lookup returns CDR1 SGHTA and CDR2 FQGNSA. The CDR3 sequence is 14 residues long. Trimming shortened V by 2 bases and J by 3 bases, and 8 bases separated the two germline ends. The CDR3 sequence is CASSLSVLYNEQFF. CDR3 nucleotides: TGTGCCAGCAGCTTAAGCGTACTCTACAATGAGCAGTTCTTC. Using reference TRBV7-2 and TRBJ2-1 for the parts outside the CDR3, the full variable domain is GAGVSQSPSNKVTEKGKDVELRCDPISGHTALYWYRQSLGQGLEFLIYFQGNSAPDKSGLPSDRFSAERTGGSVSTLTIQRTQQEDSAVYLCASSLSVLYNEQFFGPGTRLTVL.

The chain has TRBV9 and TRBJ2-5; 7 positions match TRBD2. Germline V lookup: CDR1 SGDLS, CDR2 YYNGEE. V lost 0 bases, J lost 1 base, and 3 bases stayed unmatched. This CDR3 has 15 residues. The CDR3 bases are TGTGCCAGCAGCGTAGGGGGGGGAATCCAAGAGACCCAGTACTTC. It specifies CASSVGGGIQETQYF.

Notes on this clonotype: A read error may be the cause here, since a much bigger clone is one base away. The chain links TRBV27 to TRBJ1-2; 7 nucleotides align to TRBD1. V lost 6 bases and J lost 2; bases outside the gene matches: 3. The CDR3 totals 13 residues. Germline lookup yields CDR1 MNHEY and CDR2 SMNVEV (reference sequence). For the CDR3, the DNA is TGTGCCAGCAGGCCGGACAGGAACTATGGCTACACCTTC. It translates to CASRPDRNYGYTF.

This clonotype has only a few counts. The chain has TRBV29-1 and TRBJ1-1, with D perhaps TRBD1 (5 bases). Trimming cost V 2 bases and J 7 bases, with 14 bases left between them. The CDR3 runs to 13 residues. Germline V gene lookup returns CDR1 SQVTM and CDR2 ANQGSEA. For the CDR3, the DNA is TGCAGCGTTGAACGCCGGCTCGGGGGTGAAGCTTTCTTT. It yields the protein CSVERRLGGEAFF.

The J gene is TRBJ1-2, the V gene TRBV5-1; 7 bases line up with TRBD1. The CDR3 is 14 residues long. Germline V gene data show CDR1 as SGHRS and CDR2 as YFSETQ. After removal of 3 bases from V and 1 base from J, the junction contained 3 bases not matched to a gene. The CDR3 nucleotides read TGCGCCAGCAGCTCTACAGGGGATAACTATGGCTACACCTTC. Translation: CASSSTGDNYGYTF.